This T cell receptor (beta chain) comes out of a study of blood T cell repertoires in COVID-19. The overall study: There were acute and convalescent COVID-19 samples, and they came from the United States, Italy and Spain. Nucleic acid was either cDNA or gDNA, and it came from T cells, B-cell-depleted T cells, or PBMCs.

Original data processing: For nucleated cells, counts were estimated from reference gene primer amplification. The method was immunoSEQ multiplex PCR; TCRdb's version includes in-frame clones alone and lacks a portion of them. The D gene and trimming were derived from the DNA, and the V and J assignments and clone size from that table. Among 240,000 or so clones listed, 87% were seen once. On this clone: The sample carries other DNA sequences with the same CDR3.

From germline, CDR1 is KGHSH and CDR2 LQKENI. The length of the CDR3 is 13 residues. Germline trimming cut 2 bases from V and 5 bases from J; bases unmatched to any gene: 0. The chain has TRBV18 and TRBJ1-1; 9 bases are shared with TRBD1. Sequencing input: peripheral blood. The receptor was derived from a man in his sixties who had recovered from COVID-19. The CDR3 loop reads CASSPGTGTEAFF. CDR3 bases: TGTGCCAGCTCACCAGGGACAGGGACTGAAGCTTTCTTT.